The subject of this entry is one T cell receptor (beta chain). PCR amplification relied on 60 Vbeta primers (plus 13 Jbeta primers). Libraries were prepared by immunoSEQ multiplex PCR; TCRdb keeps only in-frame clonotypes and omits some of them. The data hold tens of thousands of clones, with approximately 64% observed a single time. The source of the sample is a study of cytomegalovirus exposure and HLA in healthy donors. Germline values: CDR1 SGHDT, CDR2 YYEEEE. V lost 2 bases and J lost 5; bases outside the gene matches: 6. This CDR3 spans 15 amino acids. V gene TRBV5-6 combines with J gene TRBJ2-5, with TRBD1 identical over 10 bases. Sample: PBMCs. The TCR originated in a woman between 45 and 60 years old in good health and CMV-seropositive. In DNA form, the CDR3 reads TGTGCCAGCAGCTTCTGGACAGGGGGTAGGGAGACCCAGTACTTC. Residues: CASSFWTGGRETQYF.